Listed below are T cell receptor beta chains from one sample, sequenced in a study of cytomegalovirus exposure and HLA in healthy donors. The protocol was immunoSEQ multiplex PCR, while the TCRdb copy is restricted to in-frame clones and leaves out a portion. The table lists 63,000 or so clones, 80% of them singletons. Sample: PBMCs. Every receptor here comes from a woman in her twenties or thirties in good health and CMV-seronegative. Each CDR3 is given with its conserved first and last residue. A D gene is named only where the DNA matches it firmly. For some rows the clone size is stated as once, few or many, or as a class when expanded; others skip it.

V	J	length	size	D	DNA	CDR3
TRBV4-1	TRBJ1-6	18	few	TRBD1	TGCGCCAGCAGCCAAGCCCGGGACAGGGGTGGATGGGGTTCACCCCTCCACTTT	CASSQARDRGGWGSPLHF
TRBV10-2	TRBJ1-1	16	NA	NA	TGCGCCAGCAGTGAGGTTGTAACAGGGATCGACACTGAAGCTTTCTTT	CASSEVVTGIDTEAFF
TRBV30	TRBJ1-6	15	NA	TRBD1	TGTGCCTGGAGTGCAGGGGGAATGGGGCATTCACCCCTCCACTTT	CAWSAGGMGHSPLHF
TRBV5-8	TRBJ1-5	15	NA	NA	TGTGCCAGCAGCTTGGAAAGATCCCCTAGCCAGCCCCAGCATTTT	CASSLERSPSQPQHF
TRBV6-5	TRBJ2-2	15	NA	NA	TGTGCCAGCAGTTACGGTCGGAGGGCTTCCGGGGAGCTGTTTTTT	CASSYGRRASGELFF
TRBV7-2	TRBJ1-5	15	NA	NA	TGTGCCAGCAGCTATAGGGGGGGCCGCGATCAGCCCCAGCATTTT	CASSYRGGRDQPQHF
TRBV5-4	TRBJ2-3	18	once	TRBD2	TGTGCCAGCAGCTTGGCCGACCGGCTAGCGGGAATCACAGATACGCAGTATTTT	CASSLADRLAGITDTQYF
TRBV7-2	TRBJ1-1	17	NA	TRBD1	TGTGCCAGCAGCTCCCAGACAGGGGCCTTCATGAACACTGAAGCTTTCTTT	CASSSQTGAFMNTEAFF
TRBV28	TRBJ1-4	14	NA	TRBD1	TGTGCCAGCAGTTCGGGACAGGAAACCGAAAAACTGTTTTTT	CASSSGQETEKLFF
TRBV14	TRBJ1-1	15	once	NA	TGTGCCAGCAGCCAACATTGGGGGCCAGGCACTGAAGCTTTCTTT	CASSQHWGPGTEAFF
TRBV7-9	TRBJ2-7	17	NA	TRBD2	TGTGCCAGCAGCCTAGGGACTAGCGGGGGCTACTCCTACGAGCAGTACTTC	CASSLGTSGGYSYEQYF
TRBV6-1	TRBJ2-4	15	NA	NA	TGTGCCAGCAGTGAAGTAAGGGGGGGCTGGAACATTCAGTACTTC	CASSEVRGGWNIQYF
TRBV9	TRBJ2-6	15	NA	TRBD1	TGTGCCACAGGGGGCGTACGCTCTGGGGCCAACGTCCTGACTTTC	CATGGVRSGANVLTF
TRBV5-1	TRBJ1-2	14	NA	NA	TGCGCCAGCAGCCGCGAGGGTCAAAACTATGGCTACACCTTC	CASSREGQNYGYTF
TRBV4-3	TRBJ1-4	14	NA	NA	TGCGCCAGCAGCCGTGAGGAGGGAAGAGAAAAACTGTTTTTT	CASSREEGREKLFF
TRBV7-9	TRBJ1-1	13	few	NA	TGTGCCAGCAGCTTCAGGGAAAACACTGAAGCTTTCTTT	CASSFRENTEAFF
TRBV25-1	TRBJ2-1	15	few	NA	TGTGCCAGCAGTGAAAGCGGCGTCTCCTACAATGAGCAGTTCTTC	CASSESGVSYNEQFF
TRBV4-1	TRBJ2-5	15	NA	TRBD2	TGCGCCAGCAGCCATCTCGCTAGCGGACAAGAGACCCAGTACTTC	CASSHLASGQETQYF
TRBV28	TRBJ2-3	16	NA	TRBD2	TGTGCCAGCAGTAGTAGCGGGGGGGCCGTACGAGATACGCAGTATTTT	CASSSSGGAVRDTQYF
TRBV5-4	TRBJ1-2	16	few	TRBD1	TGTGCCAGCAGCCTTACAGGGGGCTCAGCCTCCTATGGCTACACCTTC	CASSLTGGSASYGYTF
TRBV7-6	TRBJ2-5	13	NA	NA	TGTGCCAGCAGCTTGGGGGGGCGAGAGACCCAGTACTTC	CASSLGGRETQYF
TRBV4-1	TRBJ2-5	15	NA	NA	TGCGCCAGCAGCCAAGGCCACTCGACGCGGGAGACCCAGTACTTC	CASSQGHSTRETQYF
TRBV14	TRBJ1-1	13	NA	NA	TGTGCCAGCAGCCGGGACTGGAACACTGAAGCTTTCTTT	CASSRDWNTEAFF
TRBV6-7	TRBJ2-5	12	NA	NA	TGTGCCAGCAGCCCGGGAAGTGCCACCCAGTACTTC	CASSPGSATQYF
TRBV18	TRBJ1-1	14	few	NA	TGTGCCAGCTCACTAACCCCAGCGAGCACTGAAGCTTTCTTT	CASSLTPASTEAFF
TRBV4-1	TRBJ1-1	16	NA	NA	TGCGCCAGCAGCCAAAATACAGGGTGGACGACCACTGAAGCTTTCTTT	CASSQNTGWTTTEAFF
TRBV5-1	TRBJ2-7	15	NA	NA	TGCGCCAGCAGCTTCAGGGGATCCTACGTATACGAGCAGTACTTC	CASSFRGSYVYEQYF
TRBV2	TRBJ1-1	15	NA	NA	TGTGCCAGCAGTAGACAGGACAACATGAACACTGAAGCTTTCTTT	CASSRQDNMNTEAFF
TRBV5-4	TRBJ1-4	12	NA	NA	TGTGCCAGCAGCTTAACCGGTGAAAAACTGTTTTTT	CASSLTGEKLFF
TRBV29-1	TRBJ2-3	16	NA	TRBD2	TGCAGCGTTGTCTGGCCTAGCGGGGGTGGCACAGATACGCAGTATTTT	CSVVWPSGGGTDTQYF
TRBV15	TRBJ1-6	13	NA	NA	TGTGCCACCAGCAGAGATCGGGGGTCACCCCTCCACTTT	CATSRDRGSPLHF
TRBV28	TRBJ2-3	15	NA	TRBD1	TGTGCCAGCAGCCCCCCCGGGACAGGGAGGGATACGCAGTATTTT	CASSPPGTGRDTQYF
TRBV4-1	TRBJ2-7	15	NA	TRBD2	TGCGCCAGCAGCCAAGCCGGGACTAGCGGGTACGAGCAGTACTTC	CASSQAGTSGYEQYF
TRBV6-6	TRBJ1-2	13	few	NA	TGTGCCAGCAGTTTAACGGGAATTGGCGGCTACACCTTC	CASSLTGIGGYTF
TRBV11-2	TRBJ2-7	13	NA	NA	TGTGCCAGCAGCCAAGGCCAGGGTCGCGAGCAGTACTTC	CASSQGQGREQYF
TRBV6-1	TRBJ2-1	14	NA	NA	TGTGCCAGCAGTGAACACGGTACCTACAATGAGCAGTTCTTC	CASSEHGTYNEQFF
TRBV30	TRBJ1-1	14	NA	TRBD1	TGTGCCTGGAGTACAGGGGTTGGGGACACTGAAGCTTTCTTT	CAWSTGVGDTEAFF
TRBV30	TRBJ1-5	17	once	TRBD1	TGTGCCTTCACGGACAGGGATAGGTCCTATAGCAATCAGCCCCAGCATTTT	CAFTDRDRSYSNQPQHF
TRBV7-9	TRBJ2-7	15	NA	NA	TGTGCCAGCAGCTTATCGGGAATCGGTTCCTACGAGCAGTACTTC	CASSLSGIGSYEQYF
TRBV29-1	TRBJ1-2	10	NA	NA	TGCAGCGTCCAGTACGATGGCTACACCTTC	CSVQYDGYTF
TRBV4-1	TRBJ1-4	13	NA	NA	TGCGCCAGCAGCCAAGGGCGGCGTGAAAAACTGTTTTTT	CASSQGRREKLFF